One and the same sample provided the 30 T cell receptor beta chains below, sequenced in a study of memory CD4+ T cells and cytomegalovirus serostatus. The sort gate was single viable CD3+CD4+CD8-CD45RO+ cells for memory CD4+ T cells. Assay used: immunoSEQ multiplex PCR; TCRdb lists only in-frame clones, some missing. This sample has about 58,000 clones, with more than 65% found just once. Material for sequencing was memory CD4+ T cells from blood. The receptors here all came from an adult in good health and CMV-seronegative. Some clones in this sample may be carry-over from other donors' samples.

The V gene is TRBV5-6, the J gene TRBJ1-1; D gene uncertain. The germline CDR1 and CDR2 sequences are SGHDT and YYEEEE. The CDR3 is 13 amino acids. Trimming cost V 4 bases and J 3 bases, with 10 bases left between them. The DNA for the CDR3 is TGTGCCAGCAGCCTGAATGTGTACACTGAAGCTTTCTTT. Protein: CASSLNVYTEAFF. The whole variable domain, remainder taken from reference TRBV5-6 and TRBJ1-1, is DAGVTQSPTHLIKTRGQQVTLRCSPKSGHDTVSWYQQALGQGPQFIFQYYEEEERQRGNFPDRFSGHQFPNYSSELNVNALLLGDSALYLCASSLNVYTEAFFGQGTRLTVV.

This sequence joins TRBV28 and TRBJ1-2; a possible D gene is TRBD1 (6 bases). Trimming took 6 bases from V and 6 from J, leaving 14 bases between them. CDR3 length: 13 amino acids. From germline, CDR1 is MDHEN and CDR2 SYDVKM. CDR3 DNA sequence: TGTGCCAGCAGGCCAACAGGGAAGGATGGCTACACCTTC. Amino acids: CASRPTGKDGYTF.

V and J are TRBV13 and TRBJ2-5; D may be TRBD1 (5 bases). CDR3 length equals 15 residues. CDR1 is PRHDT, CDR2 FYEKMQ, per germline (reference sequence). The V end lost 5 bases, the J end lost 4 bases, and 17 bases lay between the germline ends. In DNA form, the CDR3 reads TGTGCCAGCAGCGCATCAAGGGGCTTGGGAGAGACCCAGTACTTC. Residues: CASSASRGLGETQYF. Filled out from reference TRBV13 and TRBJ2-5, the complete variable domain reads AAGVIQSPRHLIKEKRETATLKCYPIPRHDTVYWYQQGPGQDPQFLISFYEKMQSDKGSIPDRFSAQQFSDYHSELNMSSLELGDSALYFCASSASRGLGETQYFGPGTRLLVL.

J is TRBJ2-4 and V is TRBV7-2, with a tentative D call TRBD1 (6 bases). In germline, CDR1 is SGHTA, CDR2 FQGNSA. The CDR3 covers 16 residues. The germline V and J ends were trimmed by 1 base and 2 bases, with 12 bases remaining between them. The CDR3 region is CASSLGSGTTKNIQYF. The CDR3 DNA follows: TGTGCCAGCAGCTTAGGATCAGGGACAACCAAAAACATTCAGTACTTC.

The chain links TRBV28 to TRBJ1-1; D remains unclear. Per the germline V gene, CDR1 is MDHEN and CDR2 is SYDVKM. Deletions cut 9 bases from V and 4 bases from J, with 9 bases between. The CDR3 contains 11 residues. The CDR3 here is CASRLLTEAFF. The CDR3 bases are TGTGCCAGTCGACTGCTCACTGAAGCTTTCTTT.

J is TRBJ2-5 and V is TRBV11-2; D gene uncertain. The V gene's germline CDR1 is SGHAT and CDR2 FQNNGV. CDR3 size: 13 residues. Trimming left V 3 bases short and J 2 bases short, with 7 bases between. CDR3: CASSFSRQETQYF. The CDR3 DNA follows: TGTGCCAGCAGCTTTTCACGGCAAGAGACCCAGTACTTC.

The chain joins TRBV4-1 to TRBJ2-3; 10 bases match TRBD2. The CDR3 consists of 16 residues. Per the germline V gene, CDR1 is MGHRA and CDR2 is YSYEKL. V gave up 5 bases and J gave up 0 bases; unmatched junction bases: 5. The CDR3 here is CASSGLTSGSTDTQYF. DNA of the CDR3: TGCGCCAGCAGCGGCCTGACTAGCGGGAGCACAGATACGCAGTATTTT.

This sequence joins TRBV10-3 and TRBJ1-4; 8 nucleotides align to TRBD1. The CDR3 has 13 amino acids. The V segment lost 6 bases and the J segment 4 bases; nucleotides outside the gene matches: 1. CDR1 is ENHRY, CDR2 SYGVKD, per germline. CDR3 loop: CAIRGQVNEKLFF. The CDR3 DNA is TGTGCCATCAGGGGACAGGTTAATGAAAAACTGTTTTTT.

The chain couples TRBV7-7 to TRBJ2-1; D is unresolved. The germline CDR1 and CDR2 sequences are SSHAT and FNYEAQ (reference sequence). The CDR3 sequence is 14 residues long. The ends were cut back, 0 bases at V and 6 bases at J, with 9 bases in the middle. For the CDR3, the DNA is TGTGCCAGCAGCTTAGCTTCGACTTCCAATGAGCAGTTCTTC. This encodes CASSLASTSNEQFF.

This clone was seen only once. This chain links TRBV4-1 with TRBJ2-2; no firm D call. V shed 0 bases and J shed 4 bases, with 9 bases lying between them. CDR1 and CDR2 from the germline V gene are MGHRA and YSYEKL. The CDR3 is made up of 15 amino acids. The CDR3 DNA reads TGCGCCAGCAGCCAAGAGTCACTTCCCACCGGGGAGCTGTTTTTT. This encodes CASSQESLPTGELFF.

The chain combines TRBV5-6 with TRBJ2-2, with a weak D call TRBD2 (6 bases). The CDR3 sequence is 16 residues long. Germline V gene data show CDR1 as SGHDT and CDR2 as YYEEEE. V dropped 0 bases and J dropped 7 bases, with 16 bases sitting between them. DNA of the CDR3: TGTGCCAGCAGCTTGGAGGCACTCCGGGGGATCGGGGAGCTGTTTTTT. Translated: CASSLEALRGIGELFF. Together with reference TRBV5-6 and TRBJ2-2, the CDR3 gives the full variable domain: DAGVTQSPTHLIKTRGQQVTLRCSPKSGHDTVSWYQQALGQGPQFIFQYYEEEERQRGNFPDRFSGHQFPNYSSELNVNALLLGDSALYLCASSLEALRGIGELFFGEGSRLTVL.

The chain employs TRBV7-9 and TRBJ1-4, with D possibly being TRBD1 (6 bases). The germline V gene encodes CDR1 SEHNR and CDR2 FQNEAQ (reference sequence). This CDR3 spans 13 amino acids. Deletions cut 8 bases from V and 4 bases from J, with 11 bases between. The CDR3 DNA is TGTGCCAGCCGGGGCAGGGGTAATGAAAAACTGTTTTTT. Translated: CASRGRGNEKLFF.

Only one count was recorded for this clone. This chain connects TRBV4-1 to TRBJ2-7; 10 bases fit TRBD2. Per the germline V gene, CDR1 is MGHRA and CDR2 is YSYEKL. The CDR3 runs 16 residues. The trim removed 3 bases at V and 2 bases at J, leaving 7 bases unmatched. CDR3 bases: TGCGCCAGCAGCCATGAACTAGCGGGATCAACCTACGAGCAGTACTTC. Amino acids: CASSHELAGSTYEQYF.

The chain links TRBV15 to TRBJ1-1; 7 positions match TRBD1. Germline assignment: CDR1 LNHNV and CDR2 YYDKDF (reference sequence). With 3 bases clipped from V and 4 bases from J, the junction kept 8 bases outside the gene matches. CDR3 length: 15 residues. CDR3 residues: CATSRQRQGSTEAFF. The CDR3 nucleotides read TGTGCCACCAGCAGGCAAAGACAGGGAAGCACTGAAGCTTTCTTT.

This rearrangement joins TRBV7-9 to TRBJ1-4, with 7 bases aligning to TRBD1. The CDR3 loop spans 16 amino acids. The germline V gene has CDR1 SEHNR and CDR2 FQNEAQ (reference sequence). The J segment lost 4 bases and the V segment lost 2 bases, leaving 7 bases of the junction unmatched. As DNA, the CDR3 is TGTGCCAGCAGCTTAACGGGGACAGTGGTTAATGAAAAACTGTTTTTT. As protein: CASSLTGTVVNEKLFF. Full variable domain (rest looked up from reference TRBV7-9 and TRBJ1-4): DTGVSQNPRHKITKRGQNVTFRCDPISEHNRLYWYRQTLGQGPEFLTYFQNEAQLEKSRLLSDRFSAERPKGSFSTLEIQRTEQGDSAMYLCASSLTGTVVNEKLFFGSGTQLSVL.

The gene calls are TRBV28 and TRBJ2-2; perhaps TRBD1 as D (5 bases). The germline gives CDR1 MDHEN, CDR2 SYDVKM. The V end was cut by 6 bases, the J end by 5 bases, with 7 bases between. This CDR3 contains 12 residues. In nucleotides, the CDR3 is TGTGCCAGCAGGAGGACAACCGGGGAGCTGTTTTTT. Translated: CASRRTTGELFF.

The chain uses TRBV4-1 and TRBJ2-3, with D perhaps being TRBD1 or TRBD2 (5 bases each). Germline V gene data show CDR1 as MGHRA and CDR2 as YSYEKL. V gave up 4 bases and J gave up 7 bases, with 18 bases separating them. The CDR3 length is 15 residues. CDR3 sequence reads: CASSPRDGRSNTQYF. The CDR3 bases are TGCGCCAGCAGCCCCCGGGACGGGCGCTCAAATACGCAGTATTTT.

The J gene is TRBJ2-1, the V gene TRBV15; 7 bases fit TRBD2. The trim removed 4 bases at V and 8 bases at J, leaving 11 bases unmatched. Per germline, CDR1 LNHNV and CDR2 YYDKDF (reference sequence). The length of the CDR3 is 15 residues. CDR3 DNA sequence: TGTGCCACCAGCACCCCACGAGCGGGACGCTATGAGCAGTTCTTC. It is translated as CATSTPRAGRYEQFF.

The CDR3 bases are TGTGCCAGCTCCGGGCCTACGTTTACGGAGCCGCAGTATTTT. Translation: CASSGPTFTEPQYF. The chain combines TRBV2 with TRBJ2-3; D is unresolved. V gave up 8 bases and J gave up 10 bases, with 22 bases separating them. The CDR3 spans 14 residues. Germline CDR1 reads SNHLY; CDR2 reads FYNNEI.

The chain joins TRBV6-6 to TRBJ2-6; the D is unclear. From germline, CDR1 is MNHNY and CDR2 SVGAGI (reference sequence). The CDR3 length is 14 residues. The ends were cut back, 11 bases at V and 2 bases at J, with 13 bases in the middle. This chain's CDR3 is CAALVPTGANVLTF. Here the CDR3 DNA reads TGTGCCGCCCTTGTACCGACTGGGGCCAACGTCCTGACTTTC.

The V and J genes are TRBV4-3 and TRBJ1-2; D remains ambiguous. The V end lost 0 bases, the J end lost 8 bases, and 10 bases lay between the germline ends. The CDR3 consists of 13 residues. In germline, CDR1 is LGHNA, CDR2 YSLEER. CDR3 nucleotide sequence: TGCGCCAGCAGCCAAGATGGGTGGTCCGGCTACACCTTC. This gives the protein CASSQDGWSGYTF.

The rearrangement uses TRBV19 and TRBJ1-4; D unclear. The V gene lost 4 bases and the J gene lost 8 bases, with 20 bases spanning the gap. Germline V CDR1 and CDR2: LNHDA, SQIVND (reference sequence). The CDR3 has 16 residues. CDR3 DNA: TGTGCCAGTAGTACCGGACTCTCCCTAGGCGGCGAAAAACTGTTTTTT. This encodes CASSTGLSLGGEKLFF.

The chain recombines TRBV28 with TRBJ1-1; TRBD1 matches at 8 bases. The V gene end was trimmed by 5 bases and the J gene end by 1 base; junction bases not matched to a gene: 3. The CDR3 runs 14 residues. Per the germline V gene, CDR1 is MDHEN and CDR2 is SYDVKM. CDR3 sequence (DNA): TGTGCCAGCAGTAAACAGGGGGGGAACACTGAAGCTTTCTTT. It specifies CASSKQGGNTEAFF.

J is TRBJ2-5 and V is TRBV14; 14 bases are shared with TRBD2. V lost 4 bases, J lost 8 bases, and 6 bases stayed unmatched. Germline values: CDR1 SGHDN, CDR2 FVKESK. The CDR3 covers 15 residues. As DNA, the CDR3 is TGTGCCAGCAGCCCGGGACTAGCGGGGGTCCTCACCCAGTACTTC. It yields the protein CASSPGLAGVLTQYF.

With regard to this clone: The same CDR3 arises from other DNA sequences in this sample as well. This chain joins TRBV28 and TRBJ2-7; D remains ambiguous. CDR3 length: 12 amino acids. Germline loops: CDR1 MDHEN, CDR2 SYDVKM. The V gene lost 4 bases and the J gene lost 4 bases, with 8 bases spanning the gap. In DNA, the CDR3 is TGTGCCAGCAGTTCTCAGGTTTACGAGCAGTACTTC. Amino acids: CASSSQVYEQYF.

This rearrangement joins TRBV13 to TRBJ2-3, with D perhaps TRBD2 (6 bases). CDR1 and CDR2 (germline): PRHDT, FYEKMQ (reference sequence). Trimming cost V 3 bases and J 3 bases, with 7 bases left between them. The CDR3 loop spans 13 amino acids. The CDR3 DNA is TGTGCCAGCAGCTTGGGGGGTACAGATACGCAGTATTTT. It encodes CASSLGGTDTQYF. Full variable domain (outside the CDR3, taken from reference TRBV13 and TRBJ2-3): AAGVIQSPRHLIKEKRETATLKCYPIPRHDTVYWYQQGPGQDPQFLISFYEKMQSDKGSIPDRFSAQQFSDYHSELNMSSLELGDSALYFCASSLGGTDTQYFGPGTRLTVL.

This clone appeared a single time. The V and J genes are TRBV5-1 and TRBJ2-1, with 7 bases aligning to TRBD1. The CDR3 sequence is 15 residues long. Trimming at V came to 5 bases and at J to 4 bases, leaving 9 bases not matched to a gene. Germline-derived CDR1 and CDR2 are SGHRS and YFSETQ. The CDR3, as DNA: TGCGCCAGCAGGGCACAGGGGCCTTCGTACAATGAGCAGTTCTTC. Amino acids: CASRAQGPSYNEQFF.

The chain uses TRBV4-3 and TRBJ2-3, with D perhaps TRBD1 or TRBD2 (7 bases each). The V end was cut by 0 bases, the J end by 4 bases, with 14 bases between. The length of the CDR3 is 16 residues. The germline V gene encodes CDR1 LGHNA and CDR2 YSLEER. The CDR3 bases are TGCGCCAGCAGCCAAGATGGCAGGGGGGGGGCAGATACGCAGTATTTT. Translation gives CASSQDGRGGADTQYF.

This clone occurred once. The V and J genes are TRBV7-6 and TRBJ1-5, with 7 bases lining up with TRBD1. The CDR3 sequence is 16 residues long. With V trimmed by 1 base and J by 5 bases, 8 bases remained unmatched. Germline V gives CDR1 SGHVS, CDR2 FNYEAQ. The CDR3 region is CASSLGGTGVHQPQHF. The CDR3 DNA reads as TGTGCCAGCAGCTTAGGGGGCACAGGGGTCCATCAGCCCCAGCATTTT.

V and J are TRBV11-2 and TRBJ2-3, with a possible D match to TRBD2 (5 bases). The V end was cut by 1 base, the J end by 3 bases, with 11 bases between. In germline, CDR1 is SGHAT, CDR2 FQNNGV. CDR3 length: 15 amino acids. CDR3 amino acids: CASSLGELGTDTQYF. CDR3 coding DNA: TGTGCCAGCAGCTTAGGGGAGCTCGGAACAGATACGCAGTATTTT.